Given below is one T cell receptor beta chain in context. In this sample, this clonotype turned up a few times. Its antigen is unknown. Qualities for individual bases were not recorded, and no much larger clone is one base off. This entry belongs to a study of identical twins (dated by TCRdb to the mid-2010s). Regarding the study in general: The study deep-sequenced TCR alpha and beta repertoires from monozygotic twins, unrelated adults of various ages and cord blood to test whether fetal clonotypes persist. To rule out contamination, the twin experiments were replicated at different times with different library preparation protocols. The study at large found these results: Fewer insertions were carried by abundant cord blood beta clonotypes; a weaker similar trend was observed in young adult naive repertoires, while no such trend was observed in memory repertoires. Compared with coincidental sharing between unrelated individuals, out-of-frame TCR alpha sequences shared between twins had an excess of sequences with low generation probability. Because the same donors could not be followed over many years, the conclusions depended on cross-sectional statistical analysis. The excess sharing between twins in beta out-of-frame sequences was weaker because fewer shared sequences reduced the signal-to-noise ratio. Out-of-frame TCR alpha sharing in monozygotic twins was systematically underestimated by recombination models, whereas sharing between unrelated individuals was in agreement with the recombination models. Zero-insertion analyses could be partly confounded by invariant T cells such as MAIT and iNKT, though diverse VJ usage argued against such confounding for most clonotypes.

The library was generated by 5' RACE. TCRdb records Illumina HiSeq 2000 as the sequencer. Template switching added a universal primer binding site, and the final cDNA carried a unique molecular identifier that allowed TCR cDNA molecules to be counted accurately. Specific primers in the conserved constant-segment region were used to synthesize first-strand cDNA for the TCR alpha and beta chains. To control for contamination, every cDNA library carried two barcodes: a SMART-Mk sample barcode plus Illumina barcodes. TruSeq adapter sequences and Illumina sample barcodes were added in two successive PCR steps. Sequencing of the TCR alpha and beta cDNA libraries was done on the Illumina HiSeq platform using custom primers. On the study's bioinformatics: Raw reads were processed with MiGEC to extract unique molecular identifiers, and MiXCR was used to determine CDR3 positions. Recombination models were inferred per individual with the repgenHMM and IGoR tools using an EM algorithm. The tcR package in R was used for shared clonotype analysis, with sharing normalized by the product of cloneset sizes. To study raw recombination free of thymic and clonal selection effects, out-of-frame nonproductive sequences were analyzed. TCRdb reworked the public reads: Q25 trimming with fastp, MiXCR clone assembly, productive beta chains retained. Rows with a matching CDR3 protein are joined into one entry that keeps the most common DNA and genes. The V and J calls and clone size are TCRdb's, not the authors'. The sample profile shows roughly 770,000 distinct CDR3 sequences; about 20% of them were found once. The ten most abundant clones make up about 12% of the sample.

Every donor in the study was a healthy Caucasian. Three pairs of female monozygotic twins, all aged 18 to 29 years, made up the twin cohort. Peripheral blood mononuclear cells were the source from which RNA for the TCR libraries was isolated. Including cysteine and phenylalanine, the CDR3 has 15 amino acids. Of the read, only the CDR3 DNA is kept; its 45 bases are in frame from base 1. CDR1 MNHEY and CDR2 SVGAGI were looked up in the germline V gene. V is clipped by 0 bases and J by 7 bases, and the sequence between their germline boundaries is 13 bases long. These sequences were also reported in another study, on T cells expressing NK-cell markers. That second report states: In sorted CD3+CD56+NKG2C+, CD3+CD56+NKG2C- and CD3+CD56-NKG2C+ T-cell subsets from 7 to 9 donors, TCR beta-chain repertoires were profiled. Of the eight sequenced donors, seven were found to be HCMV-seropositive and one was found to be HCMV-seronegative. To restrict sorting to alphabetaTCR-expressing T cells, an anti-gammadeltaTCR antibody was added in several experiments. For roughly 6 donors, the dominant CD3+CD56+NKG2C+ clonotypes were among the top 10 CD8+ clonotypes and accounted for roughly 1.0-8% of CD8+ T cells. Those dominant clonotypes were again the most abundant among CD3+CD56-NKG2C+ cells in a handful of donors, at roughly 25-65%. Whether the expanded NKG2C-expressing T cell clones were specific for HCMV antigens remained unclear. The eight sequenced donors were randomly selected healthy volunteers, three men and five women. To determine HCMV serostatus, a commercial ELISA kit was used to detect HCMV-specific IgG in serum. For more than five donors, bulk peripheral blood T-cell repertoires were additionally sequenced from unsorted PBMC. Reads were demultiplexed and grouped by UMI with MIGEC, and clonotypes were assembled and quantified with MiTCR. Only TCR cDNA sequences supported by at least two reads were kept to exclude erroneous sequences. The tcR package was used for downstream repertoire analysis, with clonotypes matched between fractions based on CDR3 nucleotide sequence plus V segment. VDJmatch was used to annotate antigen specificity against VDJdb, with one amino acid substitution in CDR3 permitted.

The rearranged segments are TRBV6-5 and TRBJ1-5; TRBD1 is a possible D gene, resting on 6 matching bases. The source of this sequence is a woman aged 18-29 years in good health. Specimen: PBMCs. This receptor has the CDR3 CASSYSFGGEQPQHF. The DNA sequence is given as TGTGCCAGCAGTTACTCGTTCGGGGGCGAACAGCCCCAGCATTTT.